A selection of T cell receptor beta chains follows, all from one sample in a study of CD8+ T cells in alopecia areata. Some clones are missing from TCRdb's copy, which holds only in-frame ones; the method was immunoSEQ multiplex PCR. The top ten hold 14% of the sample, which has over 150,000 clones, around three fifths seen once. Sequences were derived from CD4+ T cells sorted from blood, sampled at week 24, from a patient treated with tofacitinib. The receptors were gathered from a human donor with alopecia areata. The CDR3 runs from the conserved cysteine through the conserved F or W. The D gene is left open where the match is weak. Not all rows give a size; the values are once, few, many and, for expanded clones, a class.

j_gene | abundance | d_gene | v_gene | CDR3aa | CDR3nt
TRBJ2-3 | - | TRBD2 | TRBV9 | CASSGSGVIKDTQYF | TGTGCCAGCAGCGGAAGCGGGGTGATTAAAGATACGCAGTATTTT
TRBJ2-3 | - | TRBD1 | TRBV6-1 | CASSDATGGTNTQYF | TGTGCCAGCAGTGACGCGACAGGGGGCACGAATACGCAGTATTTT
TRBJ1-1 | few | - | TRBV4-1 | CASSSRRDGGAFF | TGCGCCAGCAGCTCCCGCAGGGATGGGGGAGCTTTCTTT
TRBJ1-5 | - | - | TRBV5-1 | CASSLDGLNQPQHF | TGCGCCAGCAGCTTGGACGGCCTCAATCAGCCCCAGCATTTT
TRBJ1-2 | - | - | TRBV10-3 | CAISEPEVGYTF | TGTGCCATCAGTGAGCCCGAGGTGGGCTACACCTTC
TRBJ1-2 | - | - | TRBV7-8 | CASSLERSKTYGYTF | TGTGCCAGCAGCTTAGAGCGGAGTAAGACCTATGGCTACACCTTC
TRBJ2-3 | - | - | TRBV20-1 | CSAVIRDTQYF | TGCAGTGCAGTCATTCGAGATACGCAGTATTTT
TRBJ2-5 | - | - | TRBV28 | CASSPMVQETQYF | TGTGCCAGCAGCCCCATGGTCCAAGAGACCCAGTACTTC
TRBJ1-2 | few | - | TRBV5-6 | CASSSIQSVSGYTF | TGTGCCAGCAGCTCCATTCAATCAGTAAGCGGCTACACCTTC
TRBJ1-5 | - | TRBD1 | TRBV2 | CASSVDRGYQPQHF | TGTGCCAGCAGTGTGGACAGGGGGTATCAGCCCCAGCATTTT
TRBJ1-5 | few | TRBD1 | TRBV27 | CASRGQGLQPQHF | TGTGCCAGCAGAGGACAGGGGCTTCAGCCCCAGCATTTT
TRBJ1-1 | - | TRBD1 | TRBV29-1 | CSVERRGLNTEAFF | TGCAGCGTAGAACGCAGGGGGCTGAACACTGAAGCTTTCTTT
TRBJ1-1 | - | - | TRBV5-1 | CASSLPPAGANTEAFF | TGCGCCAGCAGCTTGCCCCCCGCAGGAGCGAACACTGAAGCTTTCTTT
TRBJ1-6 | - | - | TRBV30 | CAWNRDGPLHF | TGTGCCTGGAACAGGGATGGACCCCTCCACTTT
TRBJ2-3 | - | - | TRBV29-1 | CSGVGTDTQYF | TGCAGCGGGGTAGGGACAGATACGCAGTATTTT
TRBJ2-3 | - | TRBD2 | TRBV4-2 | CASRLGGRAGGTDTQYF | TGTGCCAGCAGGCTCGGGGGGCGAGCGGGGGGCACAGATACGCAGTATTTT